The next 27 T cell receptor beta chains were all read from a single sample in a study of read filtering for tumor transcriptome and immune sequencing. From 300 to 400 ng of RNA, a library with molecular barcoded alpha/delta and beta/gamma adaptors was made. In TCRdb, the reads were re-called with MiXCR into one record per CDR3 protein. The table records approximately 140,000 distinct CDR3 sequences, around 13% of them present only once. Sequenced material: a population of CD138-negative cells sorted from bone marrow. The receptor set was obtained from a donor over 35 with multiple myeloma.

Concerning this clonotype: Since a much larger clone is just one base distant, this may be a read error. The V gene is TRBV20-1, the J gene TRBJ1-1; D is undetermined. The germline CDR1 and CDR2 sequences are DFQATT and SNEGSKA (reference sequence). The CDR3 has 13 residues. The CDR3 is CNALGGWDTEAFF. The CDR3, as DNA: TGCAATGCTCTGGGAGGGTGGGACACTGAAGCTTTCTTT.

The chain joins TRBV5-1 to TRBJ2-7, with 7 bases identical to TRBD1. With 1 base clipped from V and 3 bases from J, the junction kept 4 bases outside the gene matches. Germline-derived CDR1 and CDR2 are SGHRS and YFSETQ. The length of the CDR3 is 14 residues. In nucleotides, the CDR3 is TGCGCCAGCAGCTTGACAGGGGTATTCTACGAGCAGTACTTC. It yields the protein CASSLTGVFYEQYF.

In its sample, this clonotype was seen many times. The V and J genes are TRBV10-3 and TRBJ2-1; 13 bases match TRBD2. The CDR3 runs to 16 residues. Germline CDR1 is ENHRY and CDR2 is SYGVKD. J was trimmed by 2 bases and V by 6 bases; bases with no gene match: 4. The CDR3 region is CAISPGTSGTYNEQFF. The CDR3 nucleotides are TGTGCCATCAGCCCCGGGACTAGCGGGACCTACAATGAGCAGTTCTTC.

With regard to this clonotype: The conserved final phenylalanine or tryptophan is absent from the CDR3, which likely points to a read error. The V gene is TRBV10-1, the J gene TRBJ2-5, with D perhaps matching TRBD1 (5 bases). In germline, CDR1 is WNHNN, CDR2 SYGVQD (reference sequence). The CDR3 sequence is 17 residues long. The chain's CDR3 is CASSEPQGAGYQESQYS. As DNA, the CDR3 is TGCGCCAGCAGTGAGCCCCAAGGGGCAGGGTACCAAGAGTCCCAGTACTCC.

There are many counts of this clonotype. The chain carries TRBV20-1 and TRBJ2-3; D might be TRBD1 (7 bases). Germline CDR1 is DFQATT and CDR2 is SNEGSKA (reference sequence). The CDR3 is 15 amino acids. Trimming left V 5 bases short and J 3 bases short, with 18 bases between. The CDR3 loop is CSAGGGNRGTDTQYF. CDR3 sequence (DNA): TGCAGTGCTGGAGGGGGGAACAGGGGTACAGATACGCAGTATTTT.

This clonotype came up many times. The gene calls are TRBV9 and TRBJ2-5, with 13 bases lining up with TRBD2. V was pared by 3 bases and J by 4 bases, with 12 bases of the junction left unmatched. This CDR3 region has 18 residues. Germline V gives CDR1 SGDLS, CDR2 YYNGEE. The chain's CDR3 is CASSEESGTSGTRETQYF. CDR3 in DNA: TGTGCCAGCAGCGAGGAGAGTGGGACTAGCGGGACGAGAGAGACCCAGTACTTC.

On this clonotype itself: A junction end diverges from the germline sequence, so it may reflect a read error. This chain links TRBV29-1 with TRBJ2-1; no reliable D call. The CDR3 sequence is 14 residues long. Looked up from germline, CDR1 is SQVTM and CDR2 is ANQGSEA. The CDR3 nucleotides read TGCAGCGTTGGAGGCCCAGGCACGCGGAATGAGCAGCTCTTC. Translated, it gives CSVGGPGTRNEQLF.

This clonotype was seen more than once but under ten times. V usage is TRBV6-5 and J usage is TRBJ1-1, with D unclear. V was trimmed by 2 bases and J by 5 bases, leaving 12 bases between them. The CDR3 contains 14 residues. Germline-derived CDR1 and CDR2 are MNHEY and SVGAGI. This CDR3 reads CASSYHRVKTEAFF. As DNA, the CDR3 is TGTGCCAGCAGTTACCACAGAGTAAAAACTGAAGCTTTCTTT.

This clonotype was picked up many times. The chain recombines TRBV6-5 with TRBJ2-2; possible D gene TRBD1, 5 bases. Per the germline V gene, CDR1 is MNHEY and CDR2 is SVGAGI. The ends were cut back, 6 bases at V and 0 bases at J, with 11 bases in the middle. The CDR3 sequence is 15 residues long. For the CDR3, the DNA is TGTGCCAGCAGAAAAACAGGAACGAACACCGGGGAGCTGTTTTTT. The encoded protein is CASRKTGTNTGELFF.

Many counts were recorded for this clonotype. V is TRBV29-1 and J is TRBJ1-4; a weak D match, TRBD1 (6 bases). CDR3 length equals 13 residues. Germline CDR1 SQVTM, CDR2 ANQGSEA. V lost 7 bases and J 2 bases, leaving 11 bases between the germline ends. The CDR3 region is CSASTGTNEKLFF. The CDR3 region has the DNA TGCAGCGCCTCTACAGGGACTAATGAAAAACTGTTTTTT.

The chain's CDR3 is CASSLQAPSGNTIYF. As DNA, the CDR3 is TGTGCCAGCAGCTTACAGGCCCCCTCTGGAAACACCATATATTTT. This chain uses TRBV7-9 with TRBJ1-3; D ambiguous. The V end was cut by 2 bases, the J end by 0 bases, with 8 bases between. CDR3 length: 15 amino acids. Germline CDR1 and CDR2: SEHNR and FQNEAQ (reference sequence).

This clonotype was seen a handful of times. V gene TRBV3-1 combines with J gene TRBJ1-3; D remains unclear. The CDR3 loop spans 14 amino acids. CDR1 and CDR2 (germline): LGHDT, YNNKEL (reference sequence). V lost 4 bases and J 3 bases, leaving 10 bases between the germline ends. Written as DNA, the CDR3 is TGTGCCAGCAGCCCGGCGATAGGTGGAAACACCATATATTTT. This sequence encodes CASSPAIGGNTIYF. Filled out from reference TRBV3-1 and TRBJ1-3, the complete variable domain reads DTAVSQTPKYLVTQMGNDKSIKCEQNLGHDTMYWYKQDSKKFLKIMFSYNNKELIINETVPNRFSPKSPDKAHLNLHINSLELGDSAVYFCASSPAIGGNTIYFGEGSWLTVV.

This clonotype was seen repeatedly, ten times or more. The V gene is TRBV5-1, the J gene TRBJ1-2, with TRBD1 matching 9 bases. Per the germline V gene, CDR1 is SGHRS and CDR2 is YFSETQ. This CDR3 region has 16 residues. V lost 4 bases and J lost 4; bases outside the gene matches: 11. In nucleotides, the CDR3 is TGCGCCAGCAGCACCGCCGGGACAGGGACCGGCTATGGCTACACCTTC. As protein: CASSTAGTGTGYGYTF.

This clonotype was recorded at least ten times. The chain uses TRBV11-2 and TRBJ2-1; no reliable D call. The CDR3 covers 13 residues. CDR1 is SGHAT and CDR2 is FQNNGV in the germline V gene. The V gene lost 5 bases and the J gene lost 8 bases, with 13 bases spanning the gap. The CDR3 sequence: CASSQDIRDEQFF. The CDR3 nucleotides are TGTGCCAGCAGCCAAGATATTAGGGATGAGCAGTTCTTC.

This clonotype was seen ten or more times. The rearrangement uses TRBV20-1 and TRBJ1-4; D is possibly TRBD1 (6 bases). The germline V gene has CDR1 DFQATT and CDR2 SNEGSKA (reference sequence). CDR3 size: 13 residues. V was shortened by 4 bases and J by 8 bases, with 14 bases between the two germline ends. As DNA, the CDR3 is TGCAGTGCTATGAACAGGGCGGGGGAAAAACTGTTTTTT. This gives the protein CSAMNRAGEKLFF.

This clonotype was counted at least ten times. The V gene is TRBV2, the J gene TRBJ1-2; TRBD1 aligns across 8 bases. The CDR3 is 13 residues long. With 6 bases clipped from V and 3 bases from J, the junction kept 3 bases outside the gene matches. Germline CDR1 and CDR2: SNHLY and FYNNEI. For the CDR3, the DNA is TGTGCCAGCAGACCGACAGGGGACTATGGCTACACCTTC. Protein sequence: CASRPTGDYGYTF.

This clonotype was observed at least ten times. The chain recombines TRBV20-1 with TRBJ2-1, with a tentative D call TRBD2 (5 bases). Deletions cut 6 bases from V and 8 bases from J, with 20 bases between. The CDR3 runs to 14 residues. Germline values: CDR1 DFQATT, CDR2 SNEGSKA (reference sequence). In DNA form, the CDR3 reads TGCAGTGCCCTCGACTACGTGGAACCCGATGAGCAGTTCTTC. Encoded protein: CSALDYVEPDEQFF.

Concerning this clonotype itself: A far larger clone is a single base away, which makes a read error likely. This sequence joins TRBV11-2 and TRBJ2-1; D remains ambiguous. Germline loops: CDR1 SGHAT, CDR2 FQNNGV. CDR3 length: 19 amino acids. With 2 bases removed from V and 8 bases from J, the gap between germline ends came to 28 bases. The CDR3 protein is CASSLLRFLGGRARDEQFF. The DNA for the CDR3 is TGTGCCAGCAGCTTACTCCGCTTTTTAGGCGGCCGGGCTCGCGATGAGCAGTTCTTC. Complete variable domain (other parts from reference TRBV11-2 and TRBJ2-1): EAGVAQSPRYKIIEKRQSVAFWCNPISGHATLYWYQQILGQGPKLLIQFQNNGVVDDSQLPKDRFSAERLKGVDSTLKIQPAKLEDSAVYLCASSLLRFLGGRARDEQFFGPGTRLTVL.

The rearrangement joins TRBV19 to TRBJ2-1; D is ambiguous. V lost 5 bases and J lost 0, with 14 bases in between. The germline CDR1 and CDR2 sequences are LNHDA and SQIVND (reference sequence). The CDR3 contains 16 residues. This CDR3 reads CASSPRYTPSYNEQFF. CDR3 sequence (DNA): TGTGCCAGTAGTCCACGGTACACCCCCTCCTACAATGAGCAGTTCTTC.

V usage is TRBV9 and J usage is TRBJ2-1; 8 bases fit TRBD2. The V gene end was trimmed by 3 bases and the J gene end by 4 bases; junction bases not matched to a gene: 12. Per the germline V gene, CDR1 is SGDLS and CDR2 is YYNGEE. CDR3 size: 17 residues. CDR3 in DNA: TGTGCCAGCAGCGAGCCCGGGGCTAGCGGGTTGTACAATGAGCAGTTCTTC. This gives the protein CASSEPGASGLYNEQFF.

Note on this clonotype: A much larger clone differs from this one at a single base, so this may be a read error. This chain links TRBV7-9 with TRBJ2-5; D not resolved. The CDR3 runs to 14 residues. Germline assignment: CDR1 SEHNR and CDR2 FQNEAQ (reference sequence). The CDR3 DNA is TGTGCCAGCAGCGACGGACGGGCCGAAGAGACCCGGTACTTC. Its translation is CASSDGRAEETRYF.

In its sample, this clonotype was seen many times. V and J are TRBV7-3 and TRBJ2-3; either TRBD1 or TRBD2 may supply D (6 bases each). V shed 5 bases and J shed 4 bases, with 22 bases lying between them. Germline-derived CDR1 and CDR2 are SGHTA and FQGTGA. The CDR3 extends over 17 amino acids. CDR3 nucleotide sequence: TGTGCCAGCAGCCGCACGCTGACGGGGGCAGGGGCAGATACGCAGTATTTT. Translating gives CASSRTLTGAGADTQYF.

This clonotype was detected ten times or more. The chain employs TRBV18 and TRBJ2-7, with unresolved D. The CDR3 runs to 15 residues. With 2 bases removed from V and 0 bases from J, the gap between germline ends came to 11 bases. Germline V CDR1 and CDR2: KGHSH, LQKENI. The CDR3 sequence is CASSPGSMNSYEQYF. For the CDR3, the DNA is TGTGCCAGCTCACCAGGGTCGATGAACTCCTACGAGCAGTACTTC. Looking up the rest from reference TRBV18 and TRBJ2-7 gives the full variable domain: NAGVMQNPRHLVRRRGQEARLRCSPMKGHSHVYWYRQLPEEGLKFMVYLQKENIIDESGMPKERFSAEFPKEGPSILRIQQVVRGDSAAYFCASSPGSMNSYEQYFGPGTRLTVT.

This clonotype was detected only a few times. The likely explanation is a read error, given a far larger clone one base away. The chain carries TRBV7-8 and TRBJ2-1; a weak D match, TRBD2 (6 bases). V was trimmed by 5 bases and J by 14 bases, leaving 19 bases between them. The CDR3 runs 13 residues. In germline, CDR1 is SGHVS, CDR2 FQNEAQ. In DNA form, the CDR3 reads TGTGCCAGCAGCCTCGCTCGCCTAGCGCAAAAGTTCTTC. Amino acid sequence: CASSLARLAQKFF.

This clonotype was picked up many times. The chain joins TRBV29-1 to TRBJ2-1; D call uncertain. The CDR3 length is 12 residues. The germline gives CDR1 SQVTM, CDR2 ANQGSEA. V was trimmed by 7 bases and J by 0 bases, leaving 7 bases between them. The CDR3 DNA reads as TGCAGCGGGCTAACCTCCTACAATGAGCAGTTCTTC. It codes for CSGLTSYNEQFF.

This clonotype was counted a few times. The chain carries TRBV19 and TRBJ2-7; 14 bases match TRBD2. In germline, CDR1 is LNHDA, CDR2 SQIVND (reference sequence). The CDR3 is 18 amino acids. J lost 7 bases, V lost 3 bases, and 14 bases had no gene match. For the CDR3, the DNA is TGTGCCAGTAGTATCTTCACCACGGGACTAGCGGGAGTGGGGGAGCAGTACTTC. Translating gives CASSIFTTGLAGVGEQYF.

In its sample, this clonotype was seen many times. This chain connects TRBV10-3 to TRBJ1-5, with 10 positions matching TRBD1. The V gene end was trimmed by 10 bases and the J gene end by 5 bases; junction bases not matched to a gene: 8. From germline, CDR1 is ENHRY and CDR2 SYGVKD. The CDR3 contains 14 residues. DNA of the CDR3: TGTGCCACCGAGGGGACAGGGGTTTATCAGCCCCAGCATTTT. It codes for CATEGTGVYQPQHF.